This T cell receptor beta chain appears in the sequencing data of a study of beta chain features in type 1 diabetes. General study findings and limits: There was no resolution here of whether HLA type influences TCRB rearrangement. Researchers report that Type 1 diabetes patients had moderately but significantly shorter TCRB CDR3s across all four CD4+ subsets.

V shed 2 bases, J shed 3 bases, and the junction held 3 bases outside the gene matches. The CDR3 spans 14 residues. Germline assignment: CDR1 SGHRS and CDR2 YFSETQ. All of the isolated RNA was reverse transcribed, so expressed TCRB transcripts were sequenced. Assay: immunoSEQ multiplex PCR; the TCRdb copy retains only in-frame clones and omits some. Here the sample spans a few hundred thousand clones, 15% being singletons. In this sample, this clone turned up a few times. Antigen specificity is unknown. Sequenced material: naive CD4+ T cells from blood. The rearrangement joins TRBV5-1 to TRBJ2-7; TRBD1 matches at 9 bases. The TCR comes from a man aged 18-30 years with type 1 diabetes. The CDR3: CASSFRDRVYEQYF. CDR3 nucleotides: TGCGCCAGCAGCTTCCGGGACAGGGTCTACGAGCAGTACTTC.